This is a list of T cell receptor beta chains from one sample in a study of T cells after yellow fever vaccination. MiXCR, run by TCRdb on the 5' RACE reads, gives a single entry per CDR3 protein. In the table there are a few hundred thousand distinct CDR3 sequences, 4.1% of which are singletons. The sample here was PBMCs, taken 5 days after the yellow fever booster vaccination. The receptors were sampled from a man aged 18 to 29 who received the YFV17D yellow fever vaccine. Both conserved end residues are part of each CDR3. Fields, in order: D gene, V gene, clone size, J gene, CDR3 DNA, CDR3 protein. D genes are given only for firm matches. Size is stated for part of the rows, as once, few or many counts, or as a class when the clone is expanded.

NA	TRBV4-2	many	TRBJ2-7	TGTGCCAGCAGCCAAGATTGGCGGGCCTACGAGCAGTACTTC	CASSQDWRAYEQYF
NA	TRBV27	NA	TRBJ1-2	TGTGCCAGCGGACTCCACGGGGCCTATGGCTACACCTTC	CASGLHGAYGYTF
TRBD1	TRBV27	NA	TRBJ2-2	TGTGCCAGCAGACTTCTCTCGGGACAGGGTAGGACCGGGGAGCTGTTTTTT	CASRLLSGQGRTGELFF
TRBD2	TRBV27	few	TRBJ2-5	TGTGCCAGCAGTTTTTTAGCGGGGAACCAAGAGACCCAGTACTTC	CASSFLAGNQETQYF
TRBD1	TRBV5-1	NA	TRBJ2-4	TGCGCCAGCAGCCTGGACAGGACCAAAAACATTCAGTACTTC	CASSLDRTKNIQYF
NA	TRBV27	NA	TRBJ1-5	TGTGCCAGCAGTTTTCGAAGCAATCAGCCCCAGCATTTT	CASSFRSNQPQHF
NA	TRBV19	few	TRBJ1-1	TGTGCCAGTAGCTTCCGTCTAGGGATGGACACTGAAGCTTTCTTT	CASSFRLGMDTEAFF
NA	TRBV24-1	few	TRBJ2-2	TGTGCCACCAGTGATTCCGGACGGGCGAACACCGGGGAGCTGTTTTTT	CATSDSGRANTGELFF
NA	TRBV7-9	few	TRBJ1-3	TGTGCCAGCAGCCGAGGGCGTGCAGGAGAGGACACCATATATTTT	CASSRGRAGEDTIYF
NA	TRBV28	many	TRBJ1-1	TGTGCCAGCAGTTTCGGGAGTAGGGTGGGCACTGAAGCTTTCTTT	CASSFGSRVGTEAFF
NA	TRBV5-1	many	TRBJ2-6	TGCGCCAGCAGCCCGGAAGTGGCCGGGGCCAACGTCCTGACTTTC	CASSPEVAGANVLTF
NA	TRBV7-2	NA	TRBJ1-4	TGTGCCAGCAGCCCCGGGACACCCGAAAAACTGTTTTTT	CASSPGTPEKLFF
TRBD2	TRBV29-1	many	TRBJ2-3	TGCAGCGTTGCAGGCGGGGGTACCACAGATACGCAGTATTTT	CSVAGGGTTDTQYF
NA	TRBV19	few	TRBJ2-7	TGTGCCAGTAGTCATCCTCGGTCCTACGAGCAGTACTTC	CASSHPRSYEQYF
NA	TRBV5-1	many	TRBJ2-7	TGCGCCAGCAGCCCGGACGGATTATCTTCCTACGAGCAGTACTTC	CASSPDGLSSYEQYF
NA	TRBV5-1	few	TRBJ2-1	TGCGCCAGCAGCTTGGGGCAGGCCGGGGAATCTTGGACCAATGAGCAGTTCTTC	CASSLGQAGESWTNEQFF
NA	TRBV7-2	NA	TRBJ2-3	TGTGCCAGCAGCTCCTCCCGGTACACAGATACGCAGTATTTT	CASSSSRYTDTQYF
NA	TRBV29-1	few	TRBJ1-2	TGCAGCGTTGAAGTGGGGCCTAACTATGGCTACACCTTC	CSVEVGPNYGYTF
TRBD1	TRBV7-9	many	TRBJ2-2	TGTGCCAGCGCCGGGACAGGGGGCGTGAACACCGGGGAGCTGTTTTTT	CASAGTGGVNTGELFF
TRBD2	TRBV7-9	few	TRBJ2-7	TGTGCCAGCAGCCGGGGGGTCCCCTACGAGCAGTACTTC	CASSRGVPYEQYF
NA	TRBV18	few	TRBJ2-1	TGTGCCAGCTCACTTACTTCCGATGAGCAGTTCTTC	CASSLTSDEQFF
NA	TRBV21-1	few	TRBJ1-5	TGTGCCAGCAGCACGGTCAGGGAACGCGTCGGGTTCAATCAGCCCCAGCATTTT	CASSTVRERVGFNQPQHF
NA	TRBV7-2	NA	TRBJ1-1	TGTGCCAGCAGCCCCAGGCCAGGGCTGAACACTGAAGCTTTCTTT	CASSPRPGLNTEAFF
NA	TRBV10-3	NA	TRBJ1-2	TGTGCCACCACTGGGGCTTATGGCTACACCTTC	CATTGAYGYTF
TRBD2	TRBV12-3/TRBV12-4	NA	TRBJ2-3	TGTGCCAGCACCCAGCGGGGGGGCCGGAATACGCAGTATTTT	CASTQRGGRNTQYF
TRBD1	TRBV29-1	few	TRBJ2-2	TGCAGCGTTACCGGGACAGGGGGTGCCGGGGAGCTGTTTTTT	CSVTGTGGAGELFF
NA	TRBV7-3	many	TRBJ2-3	TGTGCCAGCAGCTTAGTATCGGCGGCAGATACGCAGTATTTT	CASSLVSAADTQYF
NA	TRBV12-3/TRBV12-4	few	TRBJ1-1	TGTGCCAGCAGTAAGGCCTCGTTGTCAGTATTCACTGAAGCTTTCTTT	CASSKASLSVFTEAFF
TRBD2	TRBV7-9	NA	TRBJ2-1	TGTGCCAGCAGCTCCCCTCTAGCGGGGGCCCATTACAATGAGCAGTTCTTC	CASSSPLAGAHYNEQFF
NA	TRBV27	NA	TRBJ2-3	TGTGCCAGCACCTTGGGACCCCCAGATACGCAGTATTTT	CASTLGPPDTQYF
NA	TRBV15	few	TRBJ2-3	TGTGCCACCAGCAGAGGGGGGTTTGGGCCAGATACGCAGTATTTT	CATSRGGFGPDTQYF
NA	TRBV20-1	few	TRBJ1-4	TGCAGTGCTGGAGGAATGCGGCTGTTTTTT	CSAGGMRLFF
TRBD1	TRBV2	few	TRBJ1-5	TGTGCCAGCAGTTCCTGGACAGGGGGCGGGAGTCAGCCCCAGCATTTT	CASSSWTGGGSQPQHF
TRBD1	TRBV13	NA	TRBJ1-1	TGTGCCAGCAGCTTTAGAACCAGGGGGTTGAGCACTGAAGCTTTCTTT	CASSFRTRGLSTEAFF
TRBD2	TRBV11-3	NA	TRBJ2-5	TGTGCCAGCAGCATGAGCGGGGGAGGCGTGGAGACCCAGTACTTC	CASSMSGGGVETQYF
NA	TRBV23-1	many	TRBJ2-2	TGCGCCAGCAGTCTCCCAGACTGTTTGACCCTGAACACCGGGGAGCTGTTTTTT	CASSLPDCLTLNTGELFF
TRBD2	TRBV20-1	NA	TRBJ2-2	TGCAGTGCTACCCCTGGGGGAACCGGGACTAGCGGGGGGCTGAACACCGGGGAGCTGTTTTTT	CSATPGGTGTSGGLNTGELFF
NA	TRBV20-1	NA	TRBJ2-5	TGCAGTGCTAGTCCCGGGGGGCTGGAGACCCAGTACTTC	CSASPGGLETQYF
NA	TRBV21-1	many	TRBJ1-2	TGTGCCAGCAGCAAAAAGAAGACAGGGGTAAAGAACTATGGCTACACCTTC	CASSKKKTGVKNYGYTF
TRBD2	TRBV20-1	NA	TRBJ2-2	TGCAGTGCTAGAGATCGCCGCGGGGGGGCCGTAACCGGGGAGCTGTTTTTT	CSARDRRGGAVTGELFF
NA	TRBV6-6	NA	TRBJ1-6	TGTGCCAGCAGTCGCAGACAGACAGGAGGCTATAATTCACCCCTCCACTTT	CASSRRQTGGYNSPLHF
TRBD1	TRBV7-6	few	TRBJ1-5	TGTGCCAGCAGCGTCGGGACAGGCAGCAATCAGCCCCAGCATTTT	CASSVGTGSNQPQHF